One sample yielded the 23 T cell receptor beta chains listed below, sequenced in a study of post-analysis software for immune sequencing data. Study conclusions and caveats: Five TRBV segments appeared more often in patients than in controls, and TRBV5-6, TRBV5-1 and TRBV20-1 were among these.

TCR beta libraries were prepared from cDNA with unique molecular identifiers. TCRdb re-called the PCR reads through MiXCR, storing one row per CDR3 protein. The sample lists around 700,000 distinct CDR3 sequences; 59% were seen once. These receptors' antigens are unknown. The sample was blood. These receptors all stem from a girl aged 2-10 years with multiple sclerosis.

V is TRBV12-3 or TRBV12-4 and J is TRBJ2-1; maybe TRBD2 (6 bases). V was trimmed by 4 bases and J by 3 bases, leaving 22 bases between them. CDR3 size: 18 residues. The CDR3 bases are TGTGCCAGCAGTTCCGGATTGGCTAGCGCTGGATTCTACAATGAGCAGTTCTTC. Translation: CASSSGLASAGFYNEQFF.

J is TRBJ2-3 and V is TRBV5-1; tentatively, D is TRBD1 (6 bases). CDR3 length: 17 residues. Germline CDR1 and CDR2: SGHRS and YFSETQ. V was shortened by 0 bases and J by 0 bases, with 14 bases between the two germline ends. CDR3 nucleotide sequence: TGCGCCAGCAGCTTGGGGGGGCTGCGTGAAAGCACAGATACGCAGTATTTT. It encodes CASSLGGLRESTDTQYF.

This chain links TRBV27 with TRBJ2-7; possibly TRBD1 or TRBD2 for D (5 bases each). V lost 5 bases and J lost 4, with 12 bases in between. The CDR3 spans 13 residues. Per germline, CDR1 MNHEY and CDR2 SMNVEV (reference sequence). For the CDR3, the DNA is TGTGCCAGCAGTGCCAGGGACGGTTACGAGCAGTACTTC. Residues: CASSARDGYEQYF.

The J gene is TRBJ1-4, the V gene TRBV4-2; D is uncertain. Trimming removed 4 bases at V and 8 bases at J, with 17 bases between. Germline CDR1 reads LGHNA; CDR2 reads YNFKEQ. The length of the CDR3 is 15 residues. The CDR3 loop reads CASSPREKRSEKLFF. In DNA form, the CDR3 reads TGTGCCAGCAGCCCTAGGGAGAAGAGAAGCGAAAAACTGTTTTTT.

The V gene is TRBV4-1, the J gene TRBJ2-1; 9 bases line up with TRBD1. The CDR3 loop spans 16 amino acids. Per germline, CDR1 MGHRA and CDR2 YSYEKL. V dropped 3 bases and J dropped 6; count of bases not matched to a gene: 9. The CDR3 DNA is TGCGCCAGCAGCCATCCCCGGGACAGGGCGGTCAATGAGCAGTTCTTC. It translates to CASSHPRDRAVNEQFF.

J is TRBJ2-1 and V is TRBV29-1, with TRBD2 matching 8 bases. The germline V gene has CDR1 SQVTM and CDR2 ANQGSEA. V gave up 6 bases and J gave up 3 bases; unmatched junction bases: 4. The CDR3 consists of 13 residues. The CDR3 coding sequence is TGCAGCGTCTTACTAGCGGTCTACAATGAGCAGTTCTTC. Amino acid sequence: CSVLLAVYNEQFF.

The sample holds a few counts of this clonotype. V gene TRBV9 combines with J gene TRBJ2-1; 8 bases agree with TRBD1. J gave up 4 bases and V 3 bases, and 6 bases lay outside the gene matches. The length of the CDR3 is 15 residues. Germline V gene sequence: CDR1 SGDLS, CDR2 YYNGEE. The CDR3 reads CASSATGQGYNEQFF. CDR3 sequence (DNA): TGTGCCAGCAGCGCCACAGGACAGGGTTACAATGAGCAGTTCTTC.

The J gene is TRBJ2-3, the V gene TRBV11-2; unclear D gene. This CDR3 comprises 11 residues. V shed 5 bases and J shed 8 bases, with 8 bases lying between them. Germline-derived CDR1 and CDR2 are SGHAT and FQNNGV. CDR3 sequence reads: CASSNPATQYF. Here the CDR3 DNA reads TGTGCCAGCAGCAACCCCGCTACGCAGTATTTT.

J is TRBJ1-2 and V is TRBV28; D is undetermined. The CDR3 sequence is 12 residues long. CDR1 is MDHEN and CDR2 is SYDVKM in the germline V gene. V was shortened by 7 bases and J by 8 bases, with 14 bases between the two germline ends. The CDR3 region is CASTPTRGGYTF. The CDR3 DNA reads as TGTGCCAGCACCCCCACCCGAGGGGGCTACACCTTC.

This chain links TRBV6-2 or TRBV6-3 with TRBJ2-1, with 7 bases that match TRBD1. The CDR3 runs to 12 residues. The V gene end was trimmed by 7 bases and the J gene end by 10 bases; junction bases not matched to a gene: 7. Germline V lookup: CDR1 MNHEY, CDR2 SVGEGT. The CDR3 sequence: CASKIGGHEQFF. CDR3 nucleotides: TGTGCCAGCAAGATAGGGGGCCACGAGCAGTTCTTC.

The chain links TRBV11-1 to TRBJ2-1; 14 nucleotides match TRBD2. The CDR3 sequence is 15 residues long. The J segment lost 10 bases and the V segment lost 5 bases, leaving 7 bases of the junction unmatched. The germline gives CDR1 SGHAT, CDR2 FQDESV (reference sequence). CDR3 nucleotide sequence: TGTGCCAGCAGCCCGAGACTAGCGGGAGGGCCAGAGCAGTTCTTC. Translated, it gives CASSPRLAGGPEQFF.

The chain has TRBV29-1 and TRBJ1-2, with a possible D match to TRBD1 (5 bases). The CDR3 is 14 residues long. CDR1 and CDR2 from the germline V gene are SQVTM and ANQGSEA. The V and J ends lost 0 bases and 4 bases respectively, with 12 bases between them. CDR3 loop: CSVEDSVGAYGYTF. CDR3 DNA: TGCAGCGTTGAAGATTCCGTCGGGGCCTATGGCTACACCTTC. The variable domain in full, with the rest retrieved from reference TRBV29-1 and TRBJ1-2, is SAVISQKPSRDICQRGTSLTIQCQVDSQVTMMFWYRQQPGQSLTLIATANQGSEATYESGFVIDKFPISRPNLTFSTLTVSNMSPEDSSIYLCSVEDSVGAYGYTFGSGTRLTVV.

The chain combines TRBV6-6 with TRBJ2-1; D possibly corresponds to TRBD1 (5 bases). Germline V lookup: CDR1 MNHNY, CDR2 SVGAGI (reference sequence). Trimming stripped 6 bases from V and 15 bases from J, with 18 bases between. There are 12 residues in the CDR3. CDR3: CASSSSGRVMFF. The CDR3 DNA reads as TGTGCCAGCAGCTCCTCGGGCAGGGTCATGTTCTTC.

The chain couples TRBV6-6 to TRBJ2-7, with D possibly TRBD2 on 6 matching bases. CDR1 is MNHNY and CDR2 is SVGAGI in the germline V gene (reference sequence). This CDR3 is 14 amino acids long. Trimming stripped 2 bases from V and 9 bases from J, with 17 bases between. The CDR3 protein is CASSYRDGGSWQYF. In DNA, the CDR3 is TGTGCCAGCAGTTACCGGGACGGGGGATCTTGGCAGTACTTC.

This clonotype was counted only a few times. This rearrangement joins TRBV29-1 to TRBJ2-1, with D perhaps given as TRBD1 or TRBD2 (5 bases each). The germline V and J ends were trimmed by 2 bases and 9 bases, with 8 bases remaining between them. The CDR3 extends over 11 amino acids. The germline CDR1 and CDR2 sequences are SQVTM and ANQGSEA. The CDR3 spells CSVETGTEQFF. CDR3 nucleotides: TGCAGCGTTGAAACGGGGACTGAGCAGTTCTTC.

This clonotype was seen a handful of times. This chain links TRBV4-1 with TRBJ2-1, with TRBD2 identical over 8 bases. The V and J ends lost 3 bases and 9 bases, in that order; junction bases with no gene match: 4. Germline-derived CDR1 and CDR2 are MGHRA and YSYEKL. The CDR3 loop spans 13 amino acids. The CDR3 protein is CASSHPRGGEQFF. In DNA, the CDR3 is TGCGCCAGCAGCCACCCTCGGGGGGGTGAGCAGTTCTTC.

The CDR3 sequence: CASSVSIPWDKGSTDTQYF. The CDR3 region has the DNA TGTGCCAGCAGCGTGAGTATCCCTTGGGACAAGGGATCCACAGATACGCAGTATTTT. The gene calls are TRBV9 and TRBJ2-3; the D gene is possibly TRBD1 (6 bases). V lost 2 bases, J lost 2 bases, and 24 bases lay in between. The CDR3 contains 19 residues. Germline CDR1 and CDR2: SGDLS and YYNGEE.

The chain couples TRBV20-1 to TRBJ1-2; TRBD1 might be the D (6 bases). CDR3 length: 13 amino acids. CDR1 and CDR2 from the germline V gene are DFQATT and SNEGSKA (reference sequence). The germline V and J ends were trimmed by 0 bases and 7 bases, with 12 bases remaining between them. In DNA form, the CDR3 reads TGCAGTGCTAGAGATGTACAGGGTGGTGGCTACACCTTC. Protein sequence: CSARDVQGGGYTF.

This chain's CDR3 is CASSALGPQYF. Written as DNA, the CDR3 is TGTGCCAGCAGTGCTTTGGGGCCGCAGTATTTT. The chain employs TRBV25-1 and TRBJ2-3, with D maybe TRBD1 (5 bases). This CDR3 has 11 amino acids. The germline CDR1 and CDR2 sequences are MGHDK and SYGVNS. The germline V and J ends were trimmed by 4 bases and 10 bases, with 9 bases remaining between them.

This clonotype occurred a few times. The chain is built from TRBV9 and TRBJ2-5; maybe TRBD1 (6 bases). Per germline, CDR1 SGDLS and CDR2 YYNGEE. CDR3 size: 13 residues. Between the trimmed V and J ends, which lost 4 bases and 5 bases, there was a span of 12 bases. The CDR3 is CASSPGQRETQYF. CDR3 sequence (DNA): TGTGCCAGCAGCCCCGGACAGCGGGAGACCCAGTACTTC.

The rearrangement joins TRBV29-1 to TRBJ2-3; 13 bases align to TRBD2. This CDR3 spans 16 amino acids. Trimming cost V 3 bases and J 4 bases; bases outside gene matches: 7. Germline values: CDR1 SQVTM, CDR2 ANQGSEA. The CDR3 loop reads CSVEGGTSGKPDTQYF. In DNA, the CDR3 is TGCAGCGTTGAGGGAGGGACTAGCGGGAAACCAGATACGCAGTATTTT.

V is TRBV5-1 and J is TRBJ1-1; D is unresolved. V lost 2 bases and J 0 bases, leaving 8 bases between the germline ends. There are 14 residues in the CDR3. CDR1 SGHRS and CDR2 YFSETQ come from the germline V gene. DNA of the CDR3: TGCGCCAGCAGCTTCGCCGGGGTGAACACTGAAGCTTTCTTT. It encodes CASSFAGVNTEAFF.

This rearrangement joins TRBV4-3 to TRBJ2-3; D ambiguous. Trimming removed 0 bases at V and 0 bases at J, with 13 bases between. Germline-derived CDR1 and CDR2 are LGHNA and YSLEER. The CDR3 contains 17 residues. CDR3 amino acids: CASSQEPGSKSTDTQYF. For the CDR3, the DNA is TGCGCCAGCAGCCAAGAGCCCGGCTCCAAAAGCACAGATACGCAGTATTTT.